This TCR beta chain came from a study of shared clonotypes between healthy human individuals. For each subset, genomic DNA was distributed in equal portions over several immunoSEQ plates. Assay used: immunoSEQ multiplex PCR; TCRdb lists only in-frame clones, some missing. The sample holds fewer than 200,000 clones, 66% seen once. CD4+ cells underwent separation, giving CD45RA+ naive and CD45RA-negative memory subsets. V lost 1 base, J lost 4 bases, and 17 bases lay in between. This CDR3 comprises 16 residues. The sample taken for sequencing was memory CD4+ T cells sorted from blood. The subset denotes: CD45RA-negative fraction. The J gene is TRBJ2-5, the V gene TRBV5-3; maybe TRBD2 (7 bases). TRBV5-3 has ORF status, its function being uncertain. The TCR originated in a man younger than 45 in good health. In DNA, the CDR3 is TGTGCCAGAAGCTTGAGGTCGGGGGGCAAGAGAGAGACCCAGTACTTC. Encoded protein: CARSLRSGGKRETQYF.